One sample yielded the 30 T cell receptor beta chains listed below, sequenced in a study of T cell responses to AZD1222 COVID-19 vaccine. The protocol was immunoSEQ multiplex PCR, while the TCRdb copy is restricted to in-frame clones and leaves out a portion. The table includes about 130,000 clones, over 90% detected once. Sequenced material: peripheral blood, taken on day 0 of AZD1222 vaccination. The source of these receptors is an adult in good health.

This chain uses TRBV11-2 with TRBJ1-2; D might be TRBD1 (5 bases). The V end was cut by 5 bases, the J end by 8 bases, with 12 bases between. CDR3 length: 12 residues. CDR1 and CDR2 (germline): SGHAT, FQNNGV. The CDR3 DNA reads TGTGCCAGCAGCCCGGGGGTGGAGGGCTACACCTTC. Translation: CASSPGVEGYTF.

This clone was seen more than once but under ten times. The chain carries TRBV19 and TRBJ1-5; TRBD1 is a possible D gene (5 bases). With 4 bases removed from V and 1 base from J, the gap between germline ends came to 11 bases. CDR1 LNHDA and CDR2 SQIVND come from the germline V gene (reference sequence). The CDR3 covers 15 residues. CDR3 loop: CASSNAWGSNQPQHF. In DNA, the CDR3 is TGTGCCAGTAGTAACGCGTGGGGCAGCAATCAGCCCCAGCATTTT.

This sequence joins TRBV18 and TRBJ1-2, with a weak D call TRBD1 (6 bases). This CDR3 spans 14 amino acids. Trimming left V 5 bases short and J 4 bases short, with 14 bases between. CDR1 KGHSH and CDR2 LQKENI come from the germline V gene. CDR3 DNA: TGTGCCAGCTCAGGGGACATACGACTCTATGGCTACACCTTC. Encoded protein: CASSGDIRLYGYTF. Filled out from reference TRBV18 and TRBJ1-2, the complete variable domain reads NAGVMQNPRHLVRRRGQEARLRCSPMKGHSHVYWYRQLPEEGLKFMVYLQKENIIDESGMPKERFSAEFPKEGPSILRIQQVVRGDSAAYFCASSGDIRLYGYTFGSGTRLTVV.

The CDR3 region has the DNA TGTGCCAGCACTCAACTTCGTTGGGACAGGGCCCTCTATGGCTACACCTTC. Translating it yields CASTQLRWDRALYGYTF. The V and J genes are TRBV28 and TRBJ1-2; 9 bases match TRBD1. The CDR3 totals 17 residues. J gave up 4 bases and V 7 bases, and 16 bases lay outside the gene matches. Germline loops: CDR1 MDHEN, CDR2 SYDVKM.

The chain employs TRBV7-8 and TRBJ1-2; 10 bases match TRBD1. The V and J ends lost 3 bases and 2 bases, in that order; junction bases with no gene match: 12. Germline-derived CDR1 and CDR2 are SGHVS and FQNEAQ. This CDR3 spans 18 amino acids. The CDR3 sequence is CASSFFLTGTGANYGYTF. The CDR3 DNA is TGTGCCAGCAGCTTTTTCCTAACAGGGACAGGGGCCAACTATGGCTACACCTTC.

The chain is built from TRBV13 and TRBJ1-3, with D hard to call. Germline V gene data show CDR1 as PRHDT and CDR2 as FYEKMQ (reference sequence). This CDR3 is 16 amino acids long. The ends were cut back, 5 bases at V and 0 bases at J, with 14 bases in the middle. The CDR3 here is CASSKPRSVSGNTIYF. The CDR3 bases are TGTGCCAGCAGCAAGCCCAGGAGCGTCTCTGGAAACACCATATATTTT.

This clone was seen a single time. The CDR3 nucleotides are TGTGCCTGGAGTGTACACTCGAGGGCGCAGTATTTT. This codes for CAWSVHSRAQYF. The rearrangement uses TRBV30 and TRBJ2-3; D perhaps matches TRBD2 (5 bases). Germline V gene sequence: CDR1 GTSNPN, CDR2 SVGIG (reference sequence). The CDR3 length is 12 residues. Deletions cut 0 bases from V and 10 bases from J, with 11 bases between.

The V call is TRBV27, the J call TRBJ2-1; possibly TRBD2 for D (6 bases). This CDR3 comprises 15 residues. With 5 bases removed from V and 3 bases from J, the gap between germline ends came to 14 bases. CDR1 is MNHEY, CDR2 SMNVEV, per germline (reference sequence). The CDR3 region is CASSLTRGGYNEQFF. The CDR3 coding sequence is TGTGCCAGCAGTCTGACTAGAGGCGGCTACAATGAGCAGTTCTTC.

The J gene is TRBJ1-5, the V gene TRBV28; 7 bases match TRBD1. This CDR3 spans 13 amino acids. The V gene end was trimmed by 7 bases and the J gene end by 7 bases; junction bases not matched to a gene: 7. Germline V CDR1 and CDR2: MDHEN, SYDVKM. The CDR3: CASKTQGYQPQHF. CDR3 bases: TGTGCCAGCAAAACACAGGGGTACCAGCCCCAGCATTTT.

This clone has more than one count but fewer than ten. The chain employs TRBV5-4 and TRBJ2-3, with D perhaps matching TRBD1 (5 bases). The CDR3 has 15 amino acids. The germline V gene has CDR1 SGHNT and CDR2 YYREEE (reference sequence). V gave up 4 bases and J gave up 2 bases, with 14 bases separating them. The CDR3 nucleotides read TGTGCCAGCAGCCTGGCAGGGCTAAACACAGATACGCAGTATTTT. This translates into CASSLAGLNTDTQYF.

CDR3 region: CASSGLAGALVEQYF. In DNA, the CDR3 is TGTGCCAGTAGTGGACTAGCGGGAGCGCTTGTCGAGCAGTACTTC. This sequence joins TRBV19 and TRBJ2-7; 13 bases agree with TRBD2. CDR1 LNHDA and CDR2 SQIVND come from the germline V gene (reference sequence). The J segment lost 6 bases and the V segment lost 5 bases, leaving 7 bases of the junction unmatched. The CDR3 runs to 15 residues.

The chain uses TRBV19 and TRBJ2-1; weak D call: TRBD2 (7 bases). V was trimmed by 3 bases and J by 6 bases, leaving 12 bases between them. Germline V lookup: CDR1 LNHDA, CDR2 SQIVND (reference sequence). The CDR3 spans 14 residues. The CDR3 here is CASSIRGASNEQFF. The CDR3 DNA reads TGTGCCAGTAGTATTCGGGGGGCCTCCAATGAGCAGTTCTTC.

The table lists this clone with a count of one. V usage is TRBV6-4 and J usage is TRBJ2-5; TRBD1 matches at 7 bases. The germline CDR1 and CDR2 sequences are MRHNA and SNTAGT. The V gene end was trimmed by 6 bases and the J gene end by 3 bases; junction bases not matched to a gene: 4. The CDR3 sequence is 13 residues long. The CDR3 bases are TGTGCCAGCAGCGCCCAGGGGGAAGAGACCCAGTACTTC. Protein: CASSAQGEETQYF.

The chain combines TRBV10-3 with TRBJ2-7; no definite D call. The CDR3 is 14 residues long. Germline-derived CDR1 and CDR2 are ENHRY and SYGVKD. V was trimmed by 6 bases and J by 3 bases, leaving 15 bases between them. The CDR3 loop reads CAIRSPLPDYEQYF. For the CDR3, the DNA is TGTGCCATCAGGAGCCCACTCCCAGACTACGAGCAGTACTTC.

This clone has only a few counts. This chain links TRBV5-1 with TRBJ1-2; 9 positions match TRBD1. V lost 4 bases and J lost 8; bases outside the gene matches: 12. Germline loops: CDR1 SGHRS, CDR2 YFSETQ. This CDR3 is 15 amino acids long. CDR3 residues: CASSPGQGQFRGYTF. In nucleotides, the CDR3 is TGCGCCAGCAGCCCGGGACAGGGCCAGTTCAGGGGCTACACCTTC.

This rearrangement joins TRBV19 to TRBJ1-2; 7 bases are shared with TRBD1. V shed 7 bases, J shed 5 bases, and the junction held 13 bases outside the gene matches. There are 15 residues in the CDR3. CDR1 LNHDA and CDR2 SQIVND come from the germline V gene (reference sequence). CDR3 DNA sequence: TGTGCCAGTATCGATCGGACAGGCTCGGGGTATGGCTACACCTTC. It yields the protein CASIDRTGSGYGYTF. Combining the CDR3 with reference TRBV19 and TRBJ1-2 gives the whole variable domain DGGITQSPKYLFRKEGQNVTLSCEQNLNHDAMYWYRQDPGQGLRLIYYSQIVNDFQKGDIAEGYSVSREKKESFPLTVTSAQKNPTAFYLCASIDRTGSGYGYTFGSGTRLTVV.

The genes are TRBV28 and TRBJ1-1; perhaps TRBD1 as D (6 bases). The V and J ends lost 3 bases and 3 bases respectively, with 11 bases between them. The CDR3 contains 14 residues. The germline CDR1 and CDR2 sequences are MDHEN and SYDVKM. CDR3 loop: CASSFLGADTEAFF. DNA for the CDR3: TGTGCCAGCAGTTTCTTGGGGGCGGACACTGAAGCTTTCTTT.

As to this clone: Relative to the germline gene, one junction end is altered; a read error may explain this. The chain joins TRBV7-9 to TRBJ2-7; D ambiguous. Germline V gene data show CDR1 as SEHNR and CDR2 as FQNEAQ (reference sequence). The CDR3 totals 13 residues. The CDR3 is CASQRQVSSEQYF. CDR3 in DNA: TGTGCCAGCCAAAGGCAGGTTTCCTCCGAGCAGTACTTC. Using reference TRBV7-9 and TRBJ2-7 for the parts outside the CDR3, the full variable domain is DTGVSQNPRHKITKRGQNVTFRCDPISEHNRLYWYRQTLGQGPEFLTYFQNEAQLEKSRLLSDRFSAERPKGSFSTLEIQRTEQGDSAMYLCASQRQVSSEQYFGPGTRLTVT.

This chain links TRBV13 with TRBJ2-3; 12 bases match TRBD2. The CDR3 has 17 residues. CDR1 is PRHDT and CDR2 is FYEKMQ in the germline V gene (reference sequence). After removal of 2 bases from V and 2 bases from J, the junction contained 5 bases not matched to a gene. CDR3 sequence reads: CASSLFGLAGTTDTQYF. In nucleotides, the CDR3 is TGTGCCAGCAGCTTATTTGGACTAGCGGGAACCACAGATACGCAGTATTTT.

This clone was seen a single time. The chain has TRBV28 and TRBJ2-3, with D perhaps TRBD2 (5 bases). This CDR3 comprises 13 residues. V lost 8 bases and J lost 0, with 9 bases in between. Germline CDR1 is MDHEN and CDR2 is SYDVKM. CDR3 sequence reads: CASVRESTDTQYF. The CDR3 DNA reads as TGTGCCAGCGTGAGGGAAAGCACAGATACGCAGTATTTT.

This clone was detected only once. The V gene is TRBV27, the J gene TRBJ2-7, with D uncertain. The CDR3 sequence is 13 residues long. Trimming cost V 2 bases and J 4 bases, with 9 bases left between them. Germline-derived CDR1 and CDR2 are MNHEY and SMNVEV (reference sequence). CDR3 protein: CASSLDGVYEQYF. CDR3 bases: TGTGCCAGCAGTTTAGATGGGGTGTACGAGCAGTACTTC.

The chain uses TRBV10-1 and TRBJ2-5; TRBD2 is a possible D gene (6 bases). Germline V CDR1 and CDR2: WNHNN, SYGVQD (reference sequence). The length of the CDR3 is 14 residues. V lost 8 bases and J lost 1, with 14 bases in between. The CDR3 spells CASPRRDSQETQYF. CDR3 coding DNA: TGCGCCAGCCCAAGGAGGGACTCCCAAGAGACCCAGTACTTC.

The genes are TRBV4-1 and TRBJ1-5; 9 positions match TRBD1. Germline V gene sequence: CDR1 MGHRA, CDR2 YSYEKL. The V and J ends lost 3 bases and 4 bases, in that order; junction bases with no gene match: 7. The CDR3 is 16 amino acids. The CDR3 region has the DNA TGCGCCAGCAGCCAGGCATCCGGGACAGGGAATCAGCCCCAGCATTTT. This translates into CASSQASGTGNQPQHF.

CDR3 sequence reads: CATSRWDIQYF. In nucleotides, the CDR3 is TGTGCCACCAGCAGGTGGGATATCCAGTACTTC. The chain couples TRBV15 to TRBJ2-7; no reliable D call. The CDR3 length is 11 residues. V was cut by 3 bases and J by 10 bases, with 10 bases left in between. Germline lookup yields CDR1 LNHNV and CDR2 YYDKDF (reference sequence).

For the CDR3, the DNA is TGTGCCAGCAGCCAAGATCCTAGCGGGGAGGGATACAATGAGCAGTTCTTC. Translated: CASSQDPSGEGYNEQFF. The chain recombines TRBV4-2 with TRBJ2-1; 9 bases match TRBD2. V gave up 0 bases and J gave up 4 bases; unmatched junction bases: 7. This CDR3 has 17 amino acids. CDR1 is LGHNA and CDR2 is YNFKEQ in the germline V gene.

The V call is TRBV19, the J call TRBJ1-2, with D perhaps TRBD1 (5 bases). The germline V gene has CDR1 LNHDA and CDR2 SQIVND (reference sequence). V lost 10 bases, J lost 5 bases, and 17 bases lay in between. This CDR3 is built from 13 residues. CDR3 in amino acids: CATGGKWGYGYTF. The CDR3 nucleotides read TGTGCCACGGGAGGGAAGTGGGGGTATGGCTACACCTTC.

The chain couples TRBV15 to TRBJ1-6; D gene ambiguous. The germline V and J ends were trimmed by 0 bases and 4 bases, with 13 bases remaining between them. This CDR3 region has 17 residues. Germline values: CDR1 LNHNV, CDR2 YYDKDF (reference sequence). The CDR3 nucleotides read TGTGCCACCAGCAGAGAAGGAGGTAGAGGATATAATTCACCCCTCCACTTT. This translates into CATSREGGRGYNSPLHF.

This chain joins TRBV4-3 and TRBJ2-2, with D perhaps TRBD1 (5 bases). The V end lost 1 base, the J end lost 6 bases, and 9 bases lay between the germline ends. CDR1 is LGHNA and CDR2 is YSLEER in the germline V gene. The CDR3 consists of 14 residues. CDR3 bases: TGCGCCAGCAGCCAAGGGGGCATCCCCGGGGAGCTGTTTTTT. Amino acids: CASSQGGIPGELFF.

This chain connects TRBV30 to TRBJ1-1; D gene ambiguous. Between the trimmed V and J ends, which lost 2 bases and 7 bases, there was a span of 11 bases. Germline CDR1 reads GTSNPN; CDR2 reads SVGIG (reference sequence). This CDR3 contains 12 residues. CDR3 nucleotide sequence: TGTGCCTGGAGTTTGGGCGACGGTGAAGCTTTCTTT. As protein: CAWSLGDGEAFF.

V usage is TRBV7-9 and J usage is TRBJ2-1, with TRBD2 identical over 14 bases. Germline-derived CDR1 and CDR2 are SEHNR and FQNEAQ (reference sequence). The CDR3 has 17 residues. V was clipped by 3 bases and J by 3 bases; unmatched bases: 4. In DNA, the CDR3 is TGTGCCAGCAGCTTGGGACTAGCGGGAGTCGACTACAATGAGCAGTTCTTC. Amino acid sequence: CASSLGLAGVDYNEQFF.